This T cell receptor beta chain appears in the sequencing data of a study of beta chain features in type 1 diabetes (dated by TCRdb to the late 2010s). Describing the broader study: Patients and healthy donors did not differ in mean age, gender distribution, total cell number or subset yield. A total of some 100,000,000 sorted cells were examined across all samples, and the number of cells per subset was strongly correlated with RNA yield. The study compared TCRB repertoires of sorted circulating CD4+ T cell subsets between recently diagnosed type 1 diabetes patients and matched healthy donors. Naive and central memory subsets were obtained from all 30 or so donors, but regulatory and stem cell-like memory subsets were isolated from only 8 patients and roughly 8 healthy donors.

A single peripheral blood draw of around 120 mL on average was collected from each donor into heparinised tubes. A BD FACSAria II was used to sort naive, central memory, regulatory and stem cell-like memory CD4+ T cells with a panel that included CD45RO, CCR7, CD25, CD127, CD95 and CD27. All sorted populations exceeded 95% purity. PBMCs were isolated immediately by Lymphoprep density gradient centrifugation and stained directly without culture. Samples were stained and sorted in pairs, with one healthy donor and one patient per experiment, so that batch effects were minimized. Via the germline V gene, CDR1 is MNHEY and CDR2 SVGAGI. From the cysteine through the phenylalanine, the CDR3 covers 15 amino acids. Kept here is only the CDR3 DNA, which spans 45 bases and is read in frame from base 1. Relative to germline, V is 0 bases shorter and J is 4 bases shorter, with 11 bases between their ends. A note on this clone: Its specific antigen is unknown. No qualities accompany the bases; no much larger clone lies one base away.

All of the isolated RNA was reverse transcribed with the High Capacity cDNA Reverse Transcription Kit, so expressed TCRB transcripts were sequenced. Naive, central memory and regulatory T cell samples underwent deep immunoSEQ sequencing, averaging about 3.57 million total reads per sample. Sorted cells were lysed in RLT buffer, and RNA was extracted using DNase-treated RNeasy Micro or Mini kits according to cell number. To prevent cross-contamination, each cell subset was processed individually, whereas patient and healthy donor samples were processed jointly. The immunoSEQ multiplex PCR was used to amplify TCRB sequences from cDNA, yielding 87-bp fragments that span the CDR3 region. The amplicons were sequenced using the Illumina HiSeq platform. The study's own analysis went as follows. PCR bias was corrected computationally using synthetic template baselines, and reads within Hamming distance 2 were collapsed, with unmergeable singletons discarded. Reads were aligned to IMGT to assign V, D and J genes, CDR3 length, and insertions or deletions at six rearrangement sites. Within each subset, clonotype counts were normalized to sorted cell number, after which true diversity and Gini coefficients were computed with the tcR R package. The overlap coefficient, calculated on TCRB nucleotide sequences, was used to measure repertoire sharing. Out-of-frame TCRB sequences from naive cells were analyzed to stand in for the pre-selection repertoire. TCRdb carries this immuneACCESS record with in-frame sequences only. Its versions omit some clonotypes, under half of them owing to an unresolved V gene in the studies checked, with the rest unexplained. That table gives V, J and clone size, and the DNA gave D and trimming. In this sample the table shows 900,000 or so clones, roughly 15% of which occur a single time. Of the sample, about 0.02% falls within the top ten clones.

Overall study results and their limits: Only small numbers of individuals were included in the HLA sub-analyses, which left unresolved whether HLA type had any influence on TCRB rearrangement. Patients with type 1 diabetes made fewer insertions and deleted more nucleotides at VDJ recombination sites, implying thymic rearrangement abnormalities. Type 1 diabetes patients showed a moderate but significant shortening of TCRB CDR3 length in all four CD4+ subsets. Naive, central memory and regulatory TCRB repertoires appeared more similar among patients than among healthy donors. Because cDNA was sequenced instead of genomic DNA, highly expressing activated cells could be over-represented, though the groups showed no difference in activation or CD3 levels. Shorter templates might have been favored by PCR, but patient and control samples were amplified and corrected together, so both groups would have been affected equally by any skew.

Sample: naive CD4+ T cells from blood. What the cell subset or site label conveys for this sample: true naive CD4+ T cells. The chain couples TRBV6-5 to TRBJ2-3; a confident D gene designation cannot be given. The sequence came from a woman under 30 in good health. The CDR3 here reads CASSYSYSSADTQYF. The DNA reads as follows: TGTGCCAGCAGTTACTCCTATTCTAGTGCAGATACGCAGTATTTT.